This T cell receptor beta chain originates from a study of blood T cell repertoires in COVID-19. On the study more broadly: Acute and convalescent COVID-19 samples came from the United States, Italy and Spain. The analysed material was cDNA or gDNA that came from T cells, B-cell-depleted T cells, or PBMCs.

Original analysis: It was from reference gene primer amplification that nucleated cell counts were estimated. Assay: immunoSEQ multiplex PCR; the TCRdb copy retains only in-frame clones and omits some. The V and J calls and the clone size are those of that table, but D and trimming were determined from the DNA. The sample holds 70,000 to 100,000 clones; over 75% are singletons and the top ten take roughly 45%. The CDR3 length is 16 residues. Trimming shortened V by 0 bases and J by 0 bases, and 9 bases separated the two germline ends. Looked up from germline, CDR1 is SGHAT and CDR2 is FQNNGV. The source material was peripheral blood. V gene TRBV11-2 combines with J gene TRBJ1-3; no reliable D call. This receptor was obtained from a human donor in a cohort sampled during active COVID-19. The CDR3 region is CASSLEGRVSGNTIYF. In DNA, the CDR3 is TGTGCCAGCAGCTTAGAAGGCCGGGTCTCTGGAAACACCATATATTTT.